This entry lists 17 T cell receptor beta chains sequenced from one sample in a study of CD8 T cells in ankylosing spondylitis. Study-wide results and caveats: A TCR beta motif made of about 8 highly homologous variants seemed typical of ankylosing spondylitis blood.

TCRdb analysed the 5' RACE reads with MiXCR anew, one entry per CDR3 protein. This table has 350,000 to 550,000 distinct CDR3 sequences, roughly 25% appearing once. Their antigen targets remain unknown. Specimen: blood, either unsorted or a sorted T cell fraction (not recorded which). These receptor sequences come from a male donor with ankylosing spondylitis.

This clonotype appeared a few times. CDR3 bases: TGCAGTGCAAACGACCTAAATGTTGCCTCTGGAAACACCATATATTTT. Translated, it gives CSANDLNVASGNTIYF. V and J are TRBV20-1 and TRBJ1-3; no clear D gene. The CDR3 runs to 16 residues. The V gene lost 6 bases and the J gene lost 0 bases, with 18 bases spanning the gap. In germline, CDR1 is DFQATT, CDR2 SNEGSKA (reference sequence).

This clonotype was seen a few times. V is TRBV4-2 and J is TRBJ2-3, with no clear D. The V gene lost 4 bases and the J gene lost 0 bases, with 14 bases spanning the gap. The CDR3 loop spans 16 amino acids. Germline-derived CDR1 and CDR2 are LGHNA and YNFKEQ. CDR3 sequence reads: CASSPALITSTDTQYF. The CDR3 coding sequence is TGTGCCAGCAGCCCCGCTTTGATAACTAGCACAGATACGCAGTATTTT.

Only a few counts were recorded for this clonotype. The chain combines TRBV4-2 with TRBJ2-3; D perhaps matches TRBD2 (6 bases). Trimming took off 1 base at V and 5 bases at J, with 16 bases between the two ends. The CDR3 spans 16 residues. The germline V gene encodes CDR1 LGHNA and CDR2 YNFKEQ. CDR3 sequence reads: CASSQAPSAPGDTQYF. The CDR3 coding sequence is TGTGCCAGCAGCCAAGCCCCTAGCGCCCCGGGAGATACGCAGTATTTT.

This clonotype was counted only a few times. The chain couples TRBV4-2 to TRBJ1-3; D gene unclear. This CDR3 has 15 amino acids. V was clipped by 4 bases and J by 0 bases, with 10 bases between them. Looked up from germline, CDR1 is LGHNA and CDR2 is YNFKEQ. The CDR3 sequence is CASSLEQSSGNTIYF. The CDR3 region has the DNA TGTGCCAGCAGCCTTGAACAGAGCTCTGGAAACACCATATATTTT.

CDR3 DNA sequence: TGTGCCAGCAGCTTTTTGAAGACCCAGTACTTC. Translated, it gives CASSFLKTQYF. The V gene is TRBV5-6, the J gene TRBJ2-5; no clear D gene. Per germline, CDR1 SGHDT and CDR2 YYEEEE. The CDR3 has 11 residues. V lost 2 bases to trimming and J lost 6 bases, with 5 bases between them. The full variable domain, in which reference TRBV5-6 and TRBJ2-5 provide the parts outside the CDR3, is DAGVTQSPTHLIKTRGQQVTLRCSPKSGHDTVSWYQQALGQGPQFIFQYYEEEERQRGNFPDRFSGHQFPNYSSELNVNALLLGDSALYLCASSFLKTQYFGPGTRLLVL.

The chain carries TRBV12-3 or TRBV12-4 and TRBJ2-7; TRBD1 matches 9 bases. The junction had 9 bases not matched to a gene; V was cut back by 6 bases and J by 6 bases. The CDR3 contains 14 residues. The CDR3 protein is CASRDRGGAFEQYF. The CDR3 DNA follows: TGTGCCAGCAGGGACAGGGGTGGAGCGTTCGAGCAGTACTTC.

This clonotype was recorded a few times. The rearrangement uses TRBV6-5 and TRBJ2-7; D gene unclear. V gave up 2 bases and J gave up 2 bases, with 13 bases separating them. CDR3 size: 15 residues. Germline V gene sequence: CDR1 MNHEY, CDR2 SVGAGI. The CDR3 here is CASSYHRNPPYEQYF. CDR3 DNA: TGTGCCAGCAGTTACCACAGAAATCCTCCCTACGAGCAGTACTTC.

This clonotype was seen a handful of times. In DNA form, the CDR3 reads TGCGCCAGCAGCACCGGGACCAACTCCTACGAGCAGTACTTC. Translating it yields CASSTGTNSYEQYF. This chain links TRBV5-1 with TRBJ2-7, with D possibly being TRBD1 or TRBD2 (5 bases each). The CDR3 length is 14 residues. Trimming removed 4 bases from V and 0 bases from J, with 11 bases in between. The germline V gene encodes CDR1 SGHRS and CDR2 YFSETQ.

This chain links TRBV27 with TRBJ2-3, with D possibly being TRBD1 (5 bases). V was pared by 5 bases and J by 1 base, with 16 bases between. The CDR3 extends over 16 amino acids. Per germline, CDR1 MNHEY and CDR2 SMNVEV (reference sequence). CDR3 sequence (DNA): TGTGCCAGCAGTCGTCGAAGCAGGGATGGCACAGATACGCAGTATTTT. It specifies CASSRRSRDGTDTQYF.

The V gene is TRBV6-1, the J gene TRBJ2-3; 10 bases are a match to TRBD2. CDR3 size: 15 residues. J gave up 3 bases and V 3 bases, and 3 bases lay outside the gene matches. The germline CDR1 and CDR2 sequences are MNHNS and SASEGT. The CDR3 loop is CASSDLAGETDTQYF. The CDR3 nucleotides read TGTGCCAGCAGTGATCTAGCGGGAGAAACAGATACGCAGTATTTT.

V usage is TRBV7-9 and J usage is TRBJ1-2; tentative D call: TRBD1 (5 bases). Germline V lookup: CDR1 SEHNR, CDR2 FQNEAQ (reference sequence). V was clipped by 4 bases and J by 3 bases, with 6 bases between them. CDR3 length: 12 residues. The CDR3 sequence: CASSWDHYGYTF. Here the CDR3 DNA reads TGTGCCAGCAGCTGGGACCACTATGGCTACACCTTC.

The gene calls are TRBV5-4 and TRBJ2-5; D tentatively fits TRBD1 or TRBD2 (5 bases each). CDR1 and CDR2 from the germline V gene are SGHNT and YYREEE (reference sequence). Trimming removed 3 bases at V and 3 bases at J, with 15 bases between. The CDR3 length is 15 residues. CDR3 DNA sequence: TGTGCCAGCAGCTCGGGACCTACTAACAAAGAGACCCAGTACTTC. Protein product: CASSSGPTNKETQYF.

To note about this clonotype: A read error is possible here, since a much larger clone lies one base away. V is TRBV11-2 and J is TRBJ2-1; possible D gene TRBD2, 5 bases. Germline CDR1 SGHAT, CDR2 FQNNGV. The CDR3 runs 13 residues. The CDR3 loop is CASSYLGVATKSF. The CDR3 coding sequence is TGTGCCAGCAGCTACTTAGGAGTAGCGACTAAGTCCTTC.

The V gene is TRBV12-3 or TRBV12-4, the J gene TRBJ1-1; the match to TRBD1 covers 8 bases. The CDR3 sequence is 13 residues long. V lost 5 bases and J lost 6; bases outside the gene matches: 5. The CDR3 protein is CASSRTGMSEAFF. The CDR3 coding sequence is TGTGCCAGCAGTCGGACAGGGATGTCTGAAGCTTTCTTT.

There are a few counts of this clonotype. This chain links TRBV25-1 with TRBJ2-4; 8 nucleotides line up with TRBD2. Germline V gene lookup returns CDR1 MGHDK and CDR2 SYGVNS. The J segment lost 7 bases and the V segment lost 3 bases, leaving 8 bases of the junction unmatched. This CDR3 contains 15 residues. The CDR3 sequence: CASSERSGGPNIQYF. As DNA, the CDR3 is TGTGCCAGCAGTGAGAGGTCGGGAGGGCCGAACATTCAGTACTTC.

V is TRBV3-1 and J is TRBJ1-1, with a tentative D call TRBD1 (6 bases). V was trimmed by 1 base and J by 10 bases, leaving 13 bases between them. Germline V gene sequence: CDR1 LGHDT, CDR2 YNNKEL (reference sequence). This CDR3 has 13 residues. CDR3 residues: CASSQGGGGGAFF. Written as DNA, the CDR3 is TGTGCCAGCAGCCAAGGTGGGGGAGGGGGAGCTTTCTTT.

This clonotype was counted many times. The rearrangement uses TRBV20-1 and TRBJ2-3; TRBD2 is a possible D gene (6 bases). CDR1 DFQATT and CDR2 SNEGSKA come from the germline V gene (reference sequence). The CDR3 totals 12 residues. Trimming cost V 8 bases and J 2 bases, with 11 bases left between them. The CDR3 coding sequence is TGCAGTCGGGGCGGGATCACAGATACGCAGTATTTT. It yields the protein CSRGGITDTQYF.